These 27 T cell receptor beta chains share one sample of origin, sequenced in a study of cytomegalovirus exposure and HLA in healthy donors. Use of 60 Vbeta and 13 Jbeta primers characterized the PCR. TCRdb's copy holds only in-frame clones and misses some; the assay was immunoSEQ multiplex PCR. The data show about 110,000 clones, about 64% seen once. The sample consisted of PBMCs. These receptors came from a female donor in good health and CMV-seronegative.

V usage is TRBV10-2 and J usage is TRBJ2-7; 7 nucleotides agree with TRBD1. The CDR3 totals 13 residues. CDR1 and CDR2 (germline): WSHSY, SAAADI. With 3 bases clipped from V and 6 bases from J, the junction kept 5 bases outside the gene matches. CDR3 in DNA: TGCGCCAGCAGTGACCCTGGACAGGCCGAGCAGTACTTC. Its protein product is CASSDPGQAEQYF.

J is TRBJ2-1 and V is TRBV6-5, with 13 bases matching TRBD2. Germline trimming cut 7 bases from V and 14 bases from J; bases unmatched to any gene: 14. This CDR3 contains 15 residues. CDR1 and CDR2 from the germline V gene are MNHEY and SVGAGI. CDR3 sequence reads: CASTGLAGEGTREFF. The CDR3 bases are TGTGCCAGCACCGGACTAGCGGGAGAGGGGACCAGGGAGTTCTTC.

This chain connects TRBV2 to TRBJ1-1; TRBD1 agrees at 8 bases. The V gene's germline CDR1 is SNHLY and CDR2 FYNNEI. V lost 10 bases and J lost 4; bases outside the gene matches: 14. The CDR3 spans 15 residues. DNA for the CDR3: TGTGCCAACATTCCTGCAGGGGGCCGTGGCACTGAAGCTTTCTTT. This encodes CANIPAGGRGTEAFF. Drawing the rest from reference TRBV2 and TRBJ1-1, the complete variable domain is EPEVTQTPSHQVTQMGQEVILRCVPISNHLYFYWYRQILGQKVEFLVSFYNNEISEKSEIFDDQFSVERPDGSNFTLKIRSTKLEDSAMYFCANIPAGGRGTEAFFGQGTRLTVV.

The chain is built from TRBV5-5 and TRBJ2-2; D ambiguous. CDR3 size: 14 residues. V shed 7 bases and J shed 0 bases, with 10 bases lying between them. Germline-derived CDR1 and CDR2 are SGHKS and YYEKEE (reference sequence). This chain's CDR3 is CASRRTANTGELFF. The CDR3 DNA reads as TGTGCCAGCCGACGAACAGCGAACACCGGGGAGCTGTTTTTT.

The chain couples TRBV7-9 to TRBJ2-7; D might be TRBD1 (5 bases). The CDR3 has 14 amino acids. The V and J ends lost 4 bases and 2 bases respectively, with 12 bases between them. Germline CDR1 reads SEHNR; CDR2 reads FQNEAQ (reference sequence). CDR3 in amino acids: CASSSPGPAYEQYF. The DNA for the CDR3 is TGTGCCAGCAGCTCCCCAGGGCCCGCCTACGAGCAGTACTTC.

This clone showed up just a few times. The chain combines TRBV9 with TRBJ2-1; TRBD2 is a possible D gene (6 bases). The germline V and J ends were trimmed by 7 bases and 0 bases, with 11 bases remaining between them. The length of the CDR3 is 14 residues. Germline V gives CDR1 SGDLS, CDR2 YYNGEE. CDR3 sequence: CASGSGNSYNEQFF. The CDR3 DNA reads TGTGCCAGCGGTAGCGGAAACTCCTACAATGAGCAGTTCTTC. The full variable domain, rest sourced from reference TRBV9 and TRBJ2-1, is DSGVTQTPKHLITATGQRVTLRCSPRSGDLSVYWYQQSLDQGLQFLIQYYNGEERAKGNILERFSAQQFPDLHSELNLSSLELGDSALYFCASGSGNSYNEQFFGPGTRLTVL.

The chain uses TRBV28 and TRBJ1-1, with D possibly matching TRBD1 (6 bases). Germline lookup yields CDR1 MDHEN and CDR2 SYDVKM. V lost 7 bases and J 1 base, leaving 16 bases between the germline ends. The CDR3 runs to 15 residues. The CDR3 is CASTGRGTQNTEAFF. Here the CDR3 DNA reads TGTGCCAGCACCGGTAGGGGGACCCAGAACACTGAAGCTTTCTTT.

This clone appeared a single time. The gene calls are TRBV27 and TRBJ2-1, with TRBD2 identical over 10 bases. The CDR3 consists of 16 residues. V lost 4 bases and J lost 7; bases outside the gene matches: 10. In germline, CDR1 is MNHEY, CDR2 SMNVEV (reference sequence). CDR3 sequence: CASSSGPGLAWNEQFF. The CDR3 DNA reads TGTGCCAGCAGTTCGGGCCCGGGACTAGCGTGGAATGAGCAGTTCTTC.

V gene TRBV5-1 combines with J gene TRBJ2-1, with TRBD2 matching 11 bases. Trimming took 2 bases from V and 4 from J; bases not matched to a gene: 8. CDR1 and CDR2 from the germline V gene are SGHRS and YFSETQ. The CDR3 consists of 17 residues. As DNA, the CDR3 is TGCGCCAGCAGCTTAGGACTAGCGGGTTGGCGTTACAATGAGCAGTTCTTC. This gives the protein CASSLGLAGWRYNEQFF. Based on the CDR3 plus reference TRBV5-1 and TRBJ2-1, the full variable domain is KAGVTQTPRYLIKTRGQQVTLSCSPISGHRSVSWYQQTPGQGLQFLFEYFSETQRNKGNFPGRFSGRQFSNSRSEMNVSTLELGDSALYLCASSLGLAGWRYNEQFFGPGTRLTVL.

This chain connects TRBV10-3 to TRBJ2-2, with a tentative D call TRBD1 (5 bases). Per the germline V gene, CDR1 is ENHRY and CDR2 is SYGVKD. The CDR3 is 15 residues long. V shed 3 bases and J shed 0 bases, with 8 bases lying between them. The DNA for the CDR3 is TGTGCCATCAGTGACGCAGGGACGAACACCGGGGAGCTGTTTTTT. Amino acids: CAISDAGTNTGELFF.

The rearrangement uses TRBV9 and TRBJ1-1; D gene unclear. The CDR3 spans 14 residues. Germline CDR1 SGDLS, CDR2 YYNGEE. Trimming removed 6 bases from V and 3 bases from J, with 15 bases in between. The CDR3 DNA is TGTGCCAGCACCGAATCATGGGGAGACACTGAAGCTTTCTTT. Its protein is CASTESWGDTEAFF.

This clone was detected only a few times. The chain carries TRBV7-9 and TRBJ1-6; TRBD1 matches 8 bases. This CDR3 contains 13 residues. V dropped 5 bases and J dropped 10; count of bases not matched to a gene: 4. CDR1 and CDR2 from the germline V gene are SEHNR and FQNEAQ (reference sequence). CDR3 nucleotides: TGTGCCAGCAGCATGGACAGGGAATCACCCCTCCACTTT. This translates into CASSMDRESPLHF. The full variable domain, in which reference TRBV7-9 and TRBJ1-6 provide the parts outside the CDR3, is DTGVSQNPRHKITKRGQNVTFRCDPISEHNRLYWYRQTLGQGPEFLTYFQNEAQLEKSRLLSDRFSAERPKGSFSTLEIQRTEQGDSAMYLCASSMDRESPLHFGNGTRLTVT.

The CDR3 protein is CAWSVRTLNEKLFF. CDR3 coding DNA: TGTGCCTGGAGTGTAAGGACATTGAATGAAAAACTGTTTTTT. V and J are TRBV30 and TRBJ1-4, with a possible D match to TRBD1 (5 bases). Germline CDR1 and CDR2: GTSNPN and SVGIG (reference sequence). The CDR3 totals 14 residues. V dropped 0 bases and J dropped 5 bases, with 10 bases sitting between them.

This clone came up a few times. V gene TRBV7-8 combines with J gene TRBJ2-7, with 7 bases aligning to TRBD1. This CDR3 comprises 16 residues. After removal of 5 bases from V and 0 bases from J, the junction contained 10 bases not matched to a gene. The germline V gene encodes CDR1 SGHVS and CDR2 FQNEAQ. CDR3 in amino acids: CASSKEGASSSYEQYF. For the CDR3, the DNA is TGTGCCAGCAGCAAAGAGGGGGCCTCTAGCTCCTACGAGCAGTACTTC.

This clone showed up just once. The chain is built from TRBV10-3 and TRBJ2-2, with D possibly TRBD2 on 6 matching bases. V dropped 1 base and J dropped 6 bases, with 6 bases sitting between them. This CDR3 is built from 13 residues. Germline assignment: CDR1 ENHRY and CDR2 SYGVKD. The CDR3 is CAISEWEAGELFF. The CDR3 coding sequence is TGTGCCATCAGTGAGTGGGAGGCCGGGGAGCTGTTTTTT.

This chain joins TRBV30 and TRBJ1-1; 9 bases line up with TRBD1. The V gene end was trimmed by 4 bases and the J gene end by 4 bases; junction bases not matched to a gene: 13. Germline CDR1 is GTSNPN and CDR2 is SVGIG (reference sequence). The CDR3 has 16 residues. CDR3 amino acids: CAWTRGRTGVSTEAFF. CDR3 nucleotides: TGTGCCTGGACCCGAGGTCGGACAGGGGTTTCCACTGAAGCTTTCTTT. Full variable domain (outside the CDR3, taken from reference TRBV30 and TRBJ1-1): SQTIHQWPATLVQPVGSPLSLECTVEGTSNPNLYWYRQAAGRGLQLLFYSVGIGQISSEVPQNLSASRPQDRQFILSSKKLLLSDSGFYLCAWTRGRTGVSTEAFFGQGTRLTVV.

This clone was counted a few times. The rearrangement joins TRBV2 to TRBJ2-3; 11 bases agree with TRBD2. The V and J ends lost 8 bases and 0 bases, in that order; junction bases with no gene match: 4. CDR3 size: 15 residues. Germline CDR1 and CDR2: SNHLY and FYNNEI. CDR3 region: CASGTSGLSTDTQYF. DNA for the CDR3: TGTGCCAGCGGGACTAGCGGCCTCAGCACAGATACGCAGTATTTT.

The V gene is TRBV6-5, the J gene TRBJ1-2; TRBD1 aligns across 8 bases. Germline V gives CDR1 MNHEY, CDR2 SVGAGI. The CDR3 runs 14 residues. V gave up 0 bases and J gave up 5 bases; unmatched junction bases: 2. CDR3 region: CASSYSRQGYGYTF. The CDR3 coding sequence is TGTGCCAGCAGTTACTCTCGACAGGGGTATGGCTACACCTTC.

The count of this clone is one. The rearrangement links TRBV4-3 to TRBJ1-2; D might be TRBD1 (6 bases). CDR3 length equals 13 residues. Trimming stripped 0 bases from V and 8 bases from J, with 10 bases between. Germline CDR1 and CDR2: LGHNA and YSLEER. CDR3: CASSQDRGRGYTF. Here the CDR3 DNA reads TGCGCCAGCAGCCAAGACAGGGGTCGCGGCTACACCTTC.

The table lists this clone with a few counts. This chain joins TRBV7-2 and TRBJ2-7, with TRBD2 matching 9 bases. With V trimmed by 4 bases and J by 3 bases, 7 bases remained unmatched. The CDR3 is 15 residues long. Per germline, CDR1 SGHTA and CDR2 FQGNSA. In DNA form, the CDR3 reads TGTGCCAGCAGCTCTCTAGCGGGGAACTTCTACGAGCAGTACTTC. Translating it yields CASSSLAGNFYEQYF.

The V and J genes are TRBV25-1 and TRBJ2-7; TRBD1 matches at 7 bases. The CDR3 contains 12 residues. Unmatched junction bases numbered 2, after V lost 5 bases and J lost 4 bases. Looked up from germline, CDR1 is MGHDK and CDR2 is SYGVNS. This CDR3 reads CASSSTGYEQYF. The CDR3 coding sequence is TGTGCCAGCAGTTCGACAGGGTACGAGCAGTACTTC.

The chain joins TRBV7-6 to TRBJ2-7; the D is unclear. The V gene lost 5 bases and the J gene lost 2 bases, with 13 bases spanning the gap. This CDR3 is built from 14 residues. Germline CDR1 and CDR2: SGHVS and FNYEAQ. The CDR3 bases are TGTGCCAGCAGCGCTAGTGAAGCTACCTACGAGCAGTACTTC. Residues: CASSASEATYEQYF.

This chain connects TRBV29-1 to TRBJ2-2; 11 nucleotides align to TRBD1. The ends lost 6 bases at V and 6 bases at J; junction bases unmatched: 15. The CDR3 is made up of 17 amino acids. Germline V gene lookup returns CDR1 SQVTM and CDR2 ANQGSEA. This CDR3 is CSVRPGTGGGFAGELFF. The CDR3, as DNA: TGCAGCGTGCGCCCCGGGACAGGGGGTGGGTTTGCCGGGGAGCTGTTTTTT.

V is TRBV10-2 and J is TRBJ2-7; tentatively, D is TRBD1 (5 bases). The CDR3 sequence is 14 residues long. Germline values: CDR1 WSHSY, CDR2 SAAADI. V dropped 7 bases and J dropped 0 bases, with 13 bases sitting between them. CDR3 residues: CASTLGPSSYEQYF. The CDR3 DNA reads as TGCGCCAGCACCCTGGGGCCCAGCTCCTACGAGCAGTACTTC.

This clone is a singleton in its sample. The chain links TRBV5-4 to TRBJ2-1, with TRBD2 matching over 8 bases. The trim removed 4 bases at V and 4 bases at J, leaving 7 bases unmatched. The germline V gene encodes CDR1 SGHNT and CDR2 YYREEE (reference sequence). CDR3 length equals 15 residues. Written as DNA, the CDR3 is TGTGCCAGCAGCCCAGAGAGCGGGGGTTACAATGAGCAGTTCTTC. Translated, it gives CASSPESGGYNEQFF. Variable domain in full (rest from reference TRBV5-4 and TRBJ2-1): ETGVTQSPTHLIKTRGQQVTLRCSSQSGHNTVSWYQQALGQGPQFIFQYYREEENGRGNFPPRFSGLQFPNYSSELNVNALELDDSALYLCASSPESGGYNEQFFGPGTRLTVL.

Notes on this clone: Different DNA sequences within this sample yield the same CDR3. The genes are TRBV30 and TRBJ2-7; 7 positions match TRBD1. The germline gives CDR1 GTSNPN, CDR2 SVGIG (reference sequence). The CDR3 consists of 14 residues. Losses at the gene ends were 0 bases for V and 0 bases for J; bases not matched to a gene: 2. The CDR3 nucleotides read TGTGCCTGGAGTGTCAAGGGGGCCTCCTACGAGCAGTACTTC. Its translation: CAWSVKGASYEQYF.

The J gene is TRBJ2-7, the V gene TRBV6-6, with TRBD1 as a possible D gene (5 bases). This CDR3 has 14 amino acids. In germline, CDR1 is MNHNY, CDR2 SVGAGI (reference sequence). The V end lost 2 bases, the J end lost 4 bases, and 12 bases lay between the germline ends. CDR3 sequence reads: CASSYRAGWYEQYF. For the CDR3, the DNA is TGTGCCAGCAGTTACCGGGCAGGGTGGTACGAGCAGTACTTC.